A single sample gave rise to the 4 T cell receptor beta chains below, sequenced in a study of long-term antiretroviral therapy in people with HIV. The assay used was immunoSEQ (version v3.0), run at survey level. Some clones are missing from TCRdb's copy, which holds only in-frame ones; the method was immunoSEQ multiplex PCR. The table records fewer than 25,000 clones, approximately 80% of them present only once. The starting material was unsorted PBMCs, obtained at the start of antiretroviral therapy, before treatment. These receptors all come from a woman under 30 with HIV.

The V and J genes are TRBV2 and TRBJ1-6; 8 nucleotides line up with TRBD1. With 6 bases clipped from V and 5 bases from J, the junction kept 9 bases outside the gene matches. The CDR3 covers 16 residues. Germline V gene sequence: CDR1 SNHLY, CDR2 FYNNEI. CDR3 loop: CASRPGQVGHNSPLHF. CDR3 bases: TGTGCCAGCAGGCCGGGACAGGTGGGCCATAATTCACCCCTCCACTTT.

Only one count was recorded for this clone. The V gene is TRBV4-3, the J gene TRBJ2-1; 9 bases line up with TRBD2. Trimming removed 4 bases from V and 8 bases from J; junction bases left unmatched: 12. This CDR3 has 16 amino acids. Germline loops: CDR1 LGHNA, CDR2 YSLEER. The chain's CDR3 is CASSPIEVAGAYEQFF. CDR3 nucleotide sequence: TGCGCCAGCAGCCCTATTGAGGTAGCGGGGGCATATGAGCAGTTCTTC.

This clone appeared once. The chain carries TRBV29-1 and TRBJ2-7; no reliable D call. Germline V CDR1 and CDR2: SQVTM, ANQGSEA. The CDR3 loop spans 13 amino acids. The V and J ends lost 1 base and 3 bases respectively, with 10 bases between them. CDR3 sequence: CSVEGGIFYEQYF. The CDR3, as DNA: TGCAGCGTTGAAGGTGGCATCTTCTACGAGCAGTACTTC.

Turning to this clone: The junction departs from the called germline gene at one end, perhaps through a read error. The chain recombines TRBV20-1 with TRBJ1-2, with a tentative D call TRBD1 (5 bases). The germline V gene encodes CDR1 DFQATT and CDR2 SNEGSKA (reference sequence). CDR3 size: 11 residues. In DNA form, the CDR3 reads TGCAGTGCTGGCCCCGGGGACGCACGAAACTTC. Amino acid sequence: CSAGPGDARNF.